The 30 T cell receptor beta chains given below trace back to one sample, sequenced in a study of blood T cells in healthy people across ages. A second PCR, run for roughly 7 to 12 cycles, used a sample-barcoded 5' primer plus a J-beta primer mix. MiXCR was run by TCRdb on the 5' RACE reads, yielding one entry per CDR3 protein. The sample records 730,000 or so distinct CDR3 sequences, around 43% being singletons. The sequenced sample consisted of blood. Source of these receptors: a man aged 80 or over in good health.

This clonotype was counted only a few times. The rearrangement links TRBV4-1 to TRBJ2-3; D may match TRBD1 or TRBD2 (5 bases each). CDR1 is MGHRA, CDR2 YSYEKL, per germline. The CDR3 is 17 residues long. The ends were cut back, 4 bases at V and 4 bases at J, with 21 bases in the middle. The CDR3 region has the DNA TGCGCCAGCAGCCTCAGAGTCCCGGAGGCAGGGTCAGATACGCAGTATTTT. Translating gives CASSLRVPEAGSDTQYF.

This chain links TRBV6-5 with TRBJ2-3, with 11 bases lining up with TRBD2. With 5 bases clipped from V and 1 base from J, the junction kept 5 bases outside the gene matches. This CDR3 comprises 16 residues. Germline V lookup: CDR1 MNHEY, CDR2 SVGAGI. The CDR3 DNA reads TGTGCCAGCAGTCTTACTAGCGGGAGCGGCACAGATACGCAGTATTTT. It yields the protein CASSLTSGSGTDTQYF.

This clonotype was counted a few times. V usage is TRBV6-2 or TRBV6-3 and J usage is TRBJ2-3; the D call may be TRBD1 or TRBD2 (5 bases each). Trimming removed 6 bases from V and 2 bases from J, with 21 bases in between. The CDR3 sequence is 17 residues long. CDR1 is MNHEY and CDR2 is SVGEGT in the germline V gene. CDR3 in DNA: TGTGCCAGCAGCTATAGGCCAATGGGACGGCACACAGATACGCAGTATTTT. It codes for CASSYRPMGRHTDTQYF.

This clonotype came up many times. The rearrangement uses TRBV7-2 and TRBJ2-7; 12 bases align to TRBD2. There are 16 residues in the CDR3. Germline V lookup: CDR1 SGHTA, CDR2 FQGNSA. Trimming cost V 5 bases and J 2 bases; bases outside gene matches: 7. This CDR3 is CASSLSASGRAYEQYF. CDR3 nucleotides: TGTGCCAGCAGCCTTTCGGCTAGCGGGAGGGCCTACGAGCAGTACTTC.

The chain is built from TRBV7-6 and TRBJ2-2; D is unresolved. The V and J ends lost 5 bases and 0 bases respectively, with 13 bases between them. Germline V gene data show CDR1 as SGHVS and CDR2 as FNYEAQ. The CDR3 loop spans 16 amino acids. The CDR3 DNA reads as TGTGCCAGCAGCGAGAACCGACAACCGAACACCGGGGAGCTGTTTTTT. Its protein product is CASSENRQPNTGELFF.

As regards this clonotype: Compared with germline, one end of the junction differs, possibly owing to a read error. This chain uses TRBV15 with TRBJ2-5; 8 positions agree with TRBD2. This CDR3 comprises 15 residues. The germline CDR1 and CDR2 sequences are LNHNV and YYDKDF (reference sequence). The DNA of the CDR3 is TGTACCACCAGACGAGCGGGAGCGGGAGCGGAGACCCAGTACTTC. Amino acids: CTTRRAGAGAETQYF. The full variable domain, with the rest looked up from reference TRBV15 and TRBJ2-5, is DAMVIQNPRYQVTQFGKPVTLSCSQTLNHNVMYWYQQKSSQAPKLLFHYYDKDFNNEADTPDNFQSRRPNTSFCFLDIRSPGLGDTAMYLCTTRRAGAGAETQYFGPGTRLLVL.

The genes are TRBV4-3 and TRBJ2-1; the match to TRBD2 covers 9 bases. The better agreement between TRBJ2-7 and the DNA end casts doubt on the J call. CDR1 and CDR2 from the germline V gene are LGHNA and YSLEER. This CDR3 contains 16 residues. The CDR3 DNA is TGCGCCAGCAGCCAGGGGCTAGCGGGGACCTACAATGAGCAGTACTTC. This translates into CASSQGLAGTYNEQYF.

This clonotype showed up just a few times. The DNA for the CDR3 is TGTGCCAGCAGTTATCGTACCCGGACAGGGGTTAATCAGCCCCAGCATTTT. Translation: CASSYRTRTGVNQPQHF. The chain couples TRBV27 to TRBJ1-5; TRBD1 matches 9 bases. Trimming removed 4 bases from V and 4 bases from J; junction bases left unmatched: 11. Germline assignment: CDR1 MNHEY and CDR2 SMNVEV (reference sequence). This CDR3 region has 17 residues.

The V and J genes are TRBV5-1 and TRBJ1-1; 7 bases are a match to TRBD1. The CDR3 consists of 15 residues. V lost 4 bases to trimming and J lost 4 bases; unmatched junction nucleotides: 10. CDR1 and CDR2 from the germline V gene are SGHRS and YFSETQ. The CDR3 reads CASSQGQGGITEAFF. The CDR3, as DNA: TGCGCCAGCAGCCAAGGTCAGGGGGGGATCACTGAAGCTTTCTTT.

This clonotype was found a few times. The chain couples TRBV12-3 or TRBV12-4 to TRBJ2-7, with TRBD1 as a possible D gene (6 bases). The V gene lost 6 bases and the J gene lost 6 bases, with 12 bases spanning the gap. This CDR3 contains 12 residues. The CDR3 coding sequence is TGTGCCAGCAGCATAAACAGGGTCGAGCAGTACTTC. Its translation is CASSINRVEQYF.

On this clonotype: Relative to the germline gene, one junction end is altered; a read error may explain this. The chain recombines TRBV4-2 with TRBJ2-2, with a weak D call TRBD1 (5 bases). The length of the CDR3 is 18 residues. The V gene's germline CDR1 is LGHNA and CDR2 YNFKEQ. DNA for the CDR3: TGTGCCAGCAGCCAAGATCGAAAACAGGTGATGAACACGGGGGAGCTGTTTTTT. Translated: CASSQDRKQVMNTGELFF.

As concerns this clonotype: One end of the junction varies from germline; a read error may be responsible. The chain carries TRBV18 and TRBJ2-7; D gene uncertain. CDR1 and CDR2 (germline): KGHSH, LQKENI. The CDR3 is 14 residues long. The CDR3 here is CASSPHAQTYEQYF. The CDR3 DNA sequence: TGCGCCAGCTCACCACATGCCCAGACCTACGAGCAGTACTTC.

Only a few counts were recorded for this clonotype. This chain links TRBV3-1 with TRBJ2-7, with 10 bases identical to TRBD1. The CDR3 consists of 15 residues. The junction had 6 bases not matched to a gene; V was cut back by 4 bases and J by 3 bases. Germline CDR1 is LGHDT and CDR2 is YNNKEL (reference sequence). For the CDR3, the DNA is TGTGCCAGCAGCCCCGACAGGGGGCGAAGCTACGAGCAGTACTTC. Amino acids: CASSPDRGRSYEQYF.

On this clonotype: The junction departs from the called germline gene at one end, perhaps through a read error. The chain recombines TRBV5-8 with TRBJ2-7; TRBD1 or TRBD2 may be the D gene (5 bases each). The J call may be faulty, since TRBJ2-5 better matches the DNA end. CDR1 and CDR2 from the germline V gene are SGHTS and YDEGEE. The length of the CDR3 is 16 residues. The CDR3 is CANSLAGWGPQETQYF. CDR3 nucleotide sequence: TGTGCCAACAGCTTGGCTGGCTGGGGACCACAAGAGACCCAGTACTTC.

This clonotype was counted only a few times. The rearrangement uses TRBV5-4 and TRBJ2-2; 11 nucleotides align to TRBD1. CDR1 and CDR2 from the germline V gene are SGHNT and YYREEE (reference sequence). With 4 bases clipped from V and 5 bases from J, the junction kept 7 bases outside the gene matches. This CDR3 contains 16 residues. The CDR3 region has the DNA TGTGCCAGCAGCCCCCGAGGACAGGGGGCGACCGGGGAGCTGTTTTTT. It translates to CASSPRGQGATGELFF.

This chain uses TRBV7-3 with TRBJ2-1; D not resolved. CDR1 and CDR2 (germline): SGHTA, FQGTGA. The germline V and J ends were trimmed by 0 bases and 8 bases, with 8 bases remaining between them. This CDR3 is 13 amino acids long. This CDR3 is CASSLTGYHEQFF. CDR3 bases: TGTGCCAGCAGCTTAACAGGGTATCATGAGCAGTTCTTC.

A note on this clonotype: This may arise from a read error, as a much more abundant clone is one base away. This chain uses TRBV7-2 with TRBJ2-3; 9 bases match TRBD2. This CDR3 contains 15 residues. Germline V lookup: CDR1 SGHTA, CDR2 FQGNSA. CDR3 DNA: TGTGCCAGCAGCTTTAGCGGGGGTGGCACAGAGACGCAGTATTTT. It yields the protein CASSFSGGGTETQYF.

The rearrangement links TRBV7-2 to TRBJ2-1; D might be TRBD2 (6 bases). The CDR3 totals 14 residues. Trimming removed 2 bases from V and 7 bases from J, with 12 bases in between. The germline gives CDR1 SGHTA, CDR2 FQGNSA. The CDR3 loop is CASSLFAGSNEQFF. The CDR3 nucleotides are TGTGCCAGCAGCTTATTTGCGGGGTCAAATGAGCAGTTCTTC. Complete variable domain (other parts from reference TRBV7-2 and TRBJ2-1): GAGVSQSPSNKVTEKGKDVELRCDPISGHTALYWYRQSLGQGLEFLIYFQGNSAPDKSGLPSDRFSAERTGGSVSTLTIQRTQQEDSAVYLCASSLFAGSNEQFFGPGTRLTVL.

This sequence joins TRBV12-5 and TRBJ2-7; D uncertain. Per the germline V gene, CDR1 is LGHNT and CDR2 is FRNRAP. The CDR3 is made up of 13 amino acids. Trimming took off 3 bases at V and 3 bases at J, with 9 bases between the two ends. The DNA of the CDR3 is TGTGCTAGTGGTTTCGGCCCAGTCTACGAGCAGTACTTC. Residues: CASGFGPVYEQYF.

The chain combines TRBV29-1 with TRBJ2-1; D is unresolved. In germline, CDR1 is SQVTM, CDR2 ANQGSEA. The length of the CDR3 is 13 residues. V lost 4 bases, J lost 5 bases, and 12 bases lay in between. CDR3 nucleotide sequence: TGCAGCGTTGTCCCCAGTAGCAACAATGAGCAGTTCTTC. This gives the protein CSVVPSSNNEQFF.

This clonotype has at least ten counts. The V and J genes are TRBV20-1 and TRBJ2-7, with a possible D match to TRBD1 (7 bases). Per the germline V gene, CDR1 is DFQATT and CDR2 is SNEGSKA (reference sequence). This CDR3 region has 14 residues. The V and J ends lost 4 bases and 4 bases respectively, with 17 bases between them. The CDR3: CSAIPGQGGYEQYF. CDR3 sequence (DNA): TGCAGTGCTATCCCCGGGCAGGGGGGTTACGAGCAGTACTTC.

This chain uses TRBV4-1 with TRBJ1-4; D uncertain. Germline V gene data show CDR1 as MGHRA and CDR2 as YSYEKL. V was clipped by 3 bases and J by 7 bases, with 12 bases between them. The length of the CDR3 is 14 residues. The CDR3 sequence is CASSQDPVSEKLFF. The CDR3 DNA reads TGCGCCAGCAGCCAGGACCCGGTATCTGAAAAACTGTTTTTT.

The CDR3 DNA reads TGTGCCATCAGCTGGGACAAGGCAGGCAATGAGCAGTACTTC. Translation: CAISWDKAGNEQYF. This sequence joins TRBV10-3 and TRBJ2-7, with D maybe TRBD1 (6 bases). V shed 6 bases and J shed 7 bases, with 19 bases lying between them. Germline CDR1 and CDR2: ENHRY and SYGVKD. This CDR3 region has 14 residues.

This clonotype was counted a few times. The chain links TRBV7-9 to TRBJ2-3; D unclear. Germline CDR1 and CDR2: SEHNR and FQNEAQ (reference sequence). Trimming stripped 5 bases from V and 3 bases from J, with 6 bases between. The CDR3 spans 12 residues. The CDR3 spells CASSDITDTQYF. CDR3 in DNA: TGTGCCAGCAGCGATATTACAGATACGCAGTATTTT.

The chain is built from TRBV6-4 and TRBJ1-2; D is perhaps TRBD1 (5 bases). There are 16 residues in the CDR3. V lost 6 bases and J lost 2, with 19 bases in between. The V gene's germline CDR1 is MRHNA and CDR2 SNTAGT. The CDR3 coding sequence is TGTGCCAGCAGACCCCAGGGAACAAGGGCCAACTATGGCTACACCTTC. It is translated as CASRPQGTRANYGYTF.

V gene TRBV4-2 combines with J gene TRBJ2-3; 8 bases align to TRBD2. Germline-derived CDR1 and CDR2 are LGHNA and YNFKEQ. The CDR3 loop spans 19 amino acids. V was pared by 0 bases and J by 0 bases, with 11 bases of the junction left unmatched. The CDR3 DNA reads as TGTGCCAGCAGCCAAGACCCGGGAGGGGGGCGGGGTAGCACAGATACGCAGTATTTT. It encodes CASSQDPGGGRGSTDTQYF.

CDR3 in DNA: TGCGCCAGCAGCTTGGAGGGGCACCGTTTTAACTCACCCCTCCACTTT. Its translation is CASSLEGHRFNSPLHF. The chain carries TRBV5-1 and TRBJ1-6, with D possibly being TRBD1 (5 bases). V shed 0 bases and J shed 10 bases, with 17 bases lying between them. This CDR3 is 16 amino acids long. The germline gives CDR1 SGHRS, CDR2 YFSETQ.

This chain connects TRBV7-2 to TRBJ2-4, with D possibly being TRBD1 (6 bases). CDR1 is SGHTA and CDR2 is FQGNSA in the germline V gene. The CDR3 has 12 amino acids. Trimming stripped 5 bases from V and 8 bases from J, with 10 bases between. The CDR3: CASSPEGDIQYF. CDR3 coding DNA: TGTGCCAGCAGCCCCGAGGGGGACATTCAGTACTTC.

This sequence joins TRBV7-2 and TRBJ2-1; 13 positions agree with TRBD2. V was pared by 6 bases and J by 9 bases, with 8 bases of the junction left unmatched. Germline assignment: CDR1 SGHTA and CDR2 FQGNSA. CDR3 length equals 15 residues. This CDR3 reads CASRAGTSGMGEQFF. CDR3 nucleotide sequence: TGTGCCAGCAGGGCCGGGACTAGCGGGATGGGTGAGCAGTTCTTC.

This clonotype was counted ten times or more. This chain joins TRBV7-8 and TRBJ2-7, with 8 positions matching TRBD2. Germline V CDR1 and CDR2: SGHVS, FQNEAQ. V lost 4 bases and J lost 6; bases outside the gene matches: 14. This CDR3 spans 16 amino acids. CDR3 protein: CASSSGLVSRVGEQYF. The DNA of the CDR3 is TGTGCCAGCAGCTCGGGACTAGTCAGTCGGGTCGGCGAGCAGTACTTC.